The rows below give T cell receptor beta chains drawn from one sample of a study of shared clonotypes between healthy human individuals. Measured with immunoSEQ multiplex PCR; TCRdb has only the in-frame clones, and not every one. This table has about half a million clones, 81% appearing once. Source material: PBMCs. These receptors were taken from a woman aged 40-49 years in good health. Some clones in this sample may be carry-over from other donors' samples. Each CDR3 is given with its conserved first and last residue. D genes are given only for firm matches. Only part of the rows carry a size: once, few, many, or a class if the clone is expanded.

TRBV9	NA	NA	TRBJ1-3	TGTGCCAGCCGAGGAGGTGGAAACACCATATATTTT	CASRGGGNTIYF
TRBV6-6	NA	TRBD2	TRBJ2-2	TGTGCCAGCAGATACGGGACTAGAGGCACCGGGGAGCTGTTTTTT	CASRYGTRGTGELFF
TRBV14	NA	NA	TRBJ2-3	TGTGCCAGCAGCCAAGGACTCGTCGCGGGAGATACGCAGTATTTT	CASSQGLVAGDTQYF
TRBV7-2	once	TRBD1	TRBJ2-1	TGTGCCAGCAGACCCTGGGACAGAGACAATGAGCAGTTCTTC	CASRPWDRDNEQFF
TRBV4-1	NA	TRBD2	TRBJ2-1	TGCGCCAGCAGACGGCTAGCGGGAGGAGATGAGCAGTTCTTC	CASRRLAGGDEQFF
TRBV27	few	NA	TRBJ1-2	TGTGCCAGCAGTCGCACAGGGATACTGGCGTTTGGAAATGGCTACACCTTC	CASSRTGILAFGNGYTF
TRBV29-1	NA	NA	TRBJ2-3	TGCAGCGTAGGTGACAGAGGGGGCACAGATACGCAGTATTTT	CSVGDRGGTDTQYF
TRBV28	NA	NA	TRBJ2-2	TGTGCCAGCAGCCGGGACCGAAGTACCGGGGAGCTGTTTTTT	CASSRDRSTGELFF
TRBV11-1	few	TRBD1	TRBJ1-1	TGTGCCAGCAGCGGGACAGGGATTCAGAACACTGAAGCTTTCTTT	CASSGTGIQNTEAFF
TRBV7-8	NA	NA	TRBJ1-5	TGTGCCAGCAGCTTAGCGGGGTGGCAAGTTAGCAATCAGCCCCAGCATTTT	CASSLAGWQVSNQPQHF
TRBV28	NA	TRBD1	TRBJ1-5	TGTGCCAGCACCAAGCAGGGGGTAAGCAATCAGCCCCAGCATTTT	CASTKQGVSNQPQHF
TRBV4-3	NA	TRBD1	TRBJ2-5	TGCGCCAGCAGCCACACAGGGGGCGAAGAGACCCAGTACTTC	CASSHTGGEETQYF
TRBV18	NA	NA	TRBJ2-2	TGTGCCAGCTCACCTAGGGCTAGCCACACCGGGGAGCTGTTTTTT	CASSPRASHTGELFF
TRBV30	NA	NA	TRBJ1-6	TGTGCCTGGAGTGTAAGTGAGGATTCACCCCTCCACTTT	CAWSVSEDSPLHF
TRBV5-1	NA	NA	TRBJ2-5	TGCGCCAGCAGCTTGGTCGGCGGGATACAAGAGACCCAGTACTTC	CASSLVGGIQETQYF
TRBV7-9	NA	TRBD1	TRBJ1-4	TGTGCCAGCAGCTTGGACAGGGGTGGCGAAAAACTGTTTTTT	CASSLDRGGEKLFF
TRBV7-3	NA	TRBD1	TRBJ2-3	TGTGCCAGCAGCTTAAATCCAGGGACAGGGAAAGATACGCAGTATTTT	CASSLNPGTGKDTQYF
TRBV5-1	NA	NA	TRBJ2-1	TGCGCCAGCAGCTACGGACCCCCCGACAACAATGAGCAGTTCTTC	CASSYGPPDNNEQFF
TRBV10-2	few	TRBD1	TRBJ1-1	TGCGCCAGCAGCGACAGGGTTGAAGCTTTCTTT	CASSDRVEAFF
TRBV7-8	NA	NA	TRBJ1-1	TGTGCCAGCAGCTTGGGGGGCGCGGGGCCTGAAGCTTTCTTT	CASSLGGAGPEAFF
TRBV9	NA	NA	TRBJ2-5	TGTGCCAGCAGCGTAGCGAGTGTCTTGGGAGAGACCCAGTACTTC	CASSVASVLGETQYF
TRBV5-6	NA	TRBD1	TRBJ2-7	TGTGCCAGCAGCTTGTTTGGGACAGGGGGCTACGAGCAGTACTTC	CASSLFGTGGYEQYF
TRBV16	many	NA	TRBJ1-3	TGTGCCAGCAGCCAGACAGTTTCGTCTGGAAACACCATATATTTT	CASSQTVSSGNTIYF
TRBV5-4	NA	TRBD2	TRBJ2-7	TGTGCCAGCAGCTTGGGTGCGGGGGAGTACGAGCAGTACTTC	CASSLGAGEYEQYF
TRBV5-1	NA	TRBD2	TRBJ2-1	TGCGCCAGCAGCCTACGGCGTTCGGGAGGGGAAAATGAGCAGTTCTTC	CASSLRRSGGENEQFF
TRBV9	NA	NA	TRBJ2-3	TGTGCCAGCAGCGTAGAAGGGTTCGGCACAGATACGCAGTATTTT	CASSVEGFGTDTQYF
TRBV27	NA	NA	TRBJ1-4	TGTGCCAGCAGTTTTTCTGGCTTTGAAAAACTGTTTTTT	CASSFSGFEKLFF
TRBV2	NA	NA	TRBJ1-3	TGTGCCAGCAGTGCAGGGGCCGGAAACACCATATATTTT	CASSAGAGNTIYF
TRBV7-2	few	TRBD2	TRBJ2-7	TGTGCCAGCAGCCCCAGCGGGAGTTTGTACGAGCAGTACTTC	CASSPSGSLYEQYF
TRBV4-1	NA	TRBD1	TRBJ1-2	TGCGCCAGCAGCCACCCCGGGACAGGGGTTTATGGCTACACCTTC	CASSHPGTGVYGYTF
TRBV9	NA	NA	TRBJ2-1	TGTGCCAGCAGCGTAGGTGAGGGGGGCTTTTTGTACAATGAGCAGTTCTTC	CASSVGEGGFLYNEQFF
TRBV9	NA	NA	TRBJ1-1	TGTGCCAGCAGCGTAGGCGGAGAGGGGGTGAACACTGAAGCTTTCTTT	CASSVGGEGVNTEAFF
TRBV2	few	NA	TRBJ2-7	TGTGCCAGCAGTGTGTACGAGCAGTACTTC	CASSVYEQYF
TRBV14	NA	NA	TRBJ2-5	TGTGCCAGCAGCCAAGTCCCCCAAGAGACCCAGTACTTC	CASSQVPQETQYF
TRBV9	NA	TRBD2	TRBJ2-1	TGTGCCAGCAGCCGTACTAGCGGGAGTTTGGGTGAGCAGTTCTTC	CASSRTSGSLGEQFF
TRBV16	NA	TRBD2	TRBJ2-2	TGTGCCAGCAGCCAATCTGGCGGGAGGGCCCTTGGCACCGGGGAGCTGTTTTTT	CASSQSGGRALGTGELFF
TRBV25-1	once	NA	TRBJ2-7	TGTGCCAGCAGTTCCCCCCCCTCCTACGAGCAGTACTTC	CASSSPPSYEQYF
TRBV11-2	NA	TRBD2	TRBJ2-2	TGTGCCAGCAGCTTTAGGGGACTAAACACCGGGGAGCTGTTTTTT	CASSFRGLNTGELFF
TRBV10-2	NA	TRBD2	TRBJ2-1	TGCGCCAGCACGCTAGCGGGAGAAGACGAGCAGTTCTTC	CASTLAGEDEQFF
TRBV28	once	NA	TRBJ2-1	TGTGCCAGCAGACAGGGCCATAATGAGCAGTTCTTC	CASRQGHNEQFF
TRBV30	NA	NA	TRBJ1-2	TGTGCCTGGAGTCGGGGGCTTGCGGATTATGGCTACACCTTC	CAWSRGLADYGYTF
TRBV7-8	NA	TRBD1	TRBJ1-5	TGTGCCAGCAGCTTCAACCCGACCGGGACAGGGTCCTCTCAGCCCCAGCATTTT	CASSFNPTGTGSSQPQHF
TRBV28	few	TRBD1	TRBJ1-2	TGTGCCAGCCGAGGGGCGACAGGGGCACCATCGTTCGGGGGCTACACCTTC	CASRGATGAPSFGGYTF
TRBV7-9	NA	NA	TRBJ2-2	TGTGCCAGCAGCTTAGTGCAGGGTGCGAACACCGGGGAGCTGTTTTTT	CASSLVQGANTGELFF
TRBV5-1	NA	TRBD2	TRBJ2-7	TGCGCCAGCAGCTTAAGACTAGCGACCACCTACGAGCAGTACTTC	CASSLRLATTYEQYF
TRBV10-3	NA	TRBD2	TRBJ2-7	TGTGCCATCATGGGTCCCCTAGCGGGAGGAGGGGAGCAGTACTTC	CAIMGPLAGGGEQYF
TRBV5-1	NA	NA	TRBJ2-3	TGCGCCAGCAGCAGGGACAGCACAGATACGCAGTATTTT	CASSRDSTDTQYF
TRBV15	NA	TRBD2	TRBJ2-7	TGTGCCACCAGCAGGGACACCGGGACTAGCGGCTACGAGCAGTACTTC	CATSRDTGTSGYEQYF
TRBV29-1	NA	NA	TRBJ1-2	TGCAGCGTTGAAGACGGCCACTATGGCTACACCTTC	CSVEDGHYGYTF
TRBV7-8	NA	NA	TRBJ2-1	TGTGCCAGCAGCCTACAGGTTTACAATGAGCAGTTCTTC	CASSLQVYNEQFF
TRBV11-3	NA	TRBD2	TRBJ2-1	TGTGCCAGCACCGGTGGCGGGAGCTCCTACAATGAGCAGTTCTTC	CASTGGGSSYNEQFF
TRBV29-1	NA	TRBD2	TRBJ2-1	TGCAGCGCCGAGACTAGCGGGAGCTACAATGAGCAGTTCTTC	CSAETSGSYNEQFF
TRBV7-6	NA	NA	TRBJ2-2	TGTGCCAGCAGCTTAGATACGTTCGGGGAGCTGTTTTTT	CASSLDTFGELFF
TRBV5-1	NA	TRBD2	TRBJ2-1	TGCGCCAGCAGCTTGTCTAGCGGCTACAATGAGCAGTTCTTC	CASSLSSGYNEQFF
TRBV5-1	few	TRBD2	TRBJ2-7	TGCGCCAGCAGCTTGTCCGGGACTAGCGGGAGTAGCGAGCAGTACTTC	CASSLSGTSGSSEQYF